Below, 9 T cell receptor beta chains from the same sample are listed, as sequenced in a study of T cell responses to AZD1222 COVID-19 vaccine (dated by TCRdb to 2020 to 2022). The sample's time point label is to be understood as: baseline before first vaccination. Library construction relied on the immunoSEQ multiplex PCR assay. Entries here come from immuneACCESS through TCRdb and include only in-frame sequences with V and J called. Some clones fail to appear in such tables; in the studies checked, an unresolved V gene covers under half of the shortfall, and the cause of the remainder is unknown. The sample has around 99,000 clones on record, around 90% of them singletons. Clones ranked in the top ten supply roughly an eighth of the sample. Sequencing was performed on peripheral blood, taken on day 0 of AZD1222 vaccination. These receptor sequences come from an adult in good health.

V usage is TRBV5-1 and J usage is TRBJ2-1; the D gene is possibly TRBD2 (5 bases). The CDR3 runs to 14 residues. Per the germline V gene, CDR1 is SGHRS and CDR2 is YFSETQ. Trimming removed 0 bases from V and 4 bases from J, with 8 bases in between. The DNA of the CDR3 is TGCGCCAGCAGCTTGGTTGGGGAGTACAATGAGCAGTTCTTC. Its translation: CASSLVGEYNEQFF.

The chain has TRBV3-1 (or the pseudogene TRBV3-2) and TRBJ2-2; D is uncertain. Germline CDR1 reads LGHDT; CDR2 reads YNNKEL (reference sequence). The V end lost 2 bases, the J end lost 5 bases, and 15 bases lay between the germline ends. The CDR3 is 16 amino acids. The DNA for the CDR3 is TGTGCCAGCAGCCAATCTATAGCTGGGATGACCGGGGAGCTGTTTTTT. Translating gives CASSQSIAGMTGELFF.

The chain uses TRBV19 and TRBJ1-1, with D perhaps TRBD1 (5 bases). Deletions cut 2 bases from V and 7 bases from J, with 17 bases between. The CDR3 has 15 residues. The germline gives CDR1 LNHDA, CDR2 SQIVND (reference sequence). CDR3 in DNA: TGTGCCAGTAGTATATTGGGCAGGGCACCGGGTGAAGCTTTCTTT. Encoded protein: CASSILGRAPGEAFF.

This clone was picked up one time. The J gene is TRBJ1-3, the V gene TRBV30; 9 positions agree with TRBD1. This CDR3 is 13 amino acids long. The J segment lost 7 bases and the V segment lost 1 base, leaving 2 bases of the junction unmatched. The germline gives CDR1 GTSNPN, CDR2 SVGIG (reference sequence). The CDR3 DNA reads TGTGCCTGGAGTGGGGACAGGGCCAACACCATATATTTT. Amino acids: CAWSGDRANTIYF.

The genes are TRBV5-1 and TRBJ2-1; 12 bases agree with TRBD1. Trimming cost V 4 bases and J 7 bases; bases outside gene matches: 12. The CDR3 is made up of 17 amino acids. CDR1 is SGHRS, CDR2 YFSETQ, per germline. CDR3 in amino acids: CASSTAPGTGGRNEQFF. Written as DNA, the CDR3 is TGCGCCAGCAGCACCGCCCCGGGGACAGGGGGCAGGAATGAGCAGTTCTTC.

This clone was recorded once. This chain connects TRBV7-9 to TRBJ1-2, with 7 positions matching TRBD1. The CDR3 is 16 residues long. CDR1 is SEHNR and CDR2 is FQNEAQ in the germline V gene (reference sequence). V lost 5 bases, J lost 3 bases, and 12 bases stayed unmatched. CDR3 residues: CASSPRGTRGHYGYTF. The CDR3 DNA reads TGTGCCAGCAGCCCCAGGGGGACTCGGGGCCACTATGGCTACACCTTC. The whole variable domain, remainder taken from reference TRBV7-9 and TRBJ1-2, is DTGVSQNPRHKITKRGQNVTFRCDPISEHNRLYWYRQTLGQGPEFLTYFQNEAQLEKSRLLSDRFSAERPKGSFSTLEIQRTEQGDSAMYLCASSPRGTRGHYGYTFGSGTRLTVV.

The chain employs TRBV2 and TRBJ1-3, with TRBD1 as a possible D gene (5 bases). With 0 bases removed from V and 2 bases from J, the gap between germline ends came to 14 bases. This CDR3 has 17 residues. CDR1 and CDR2 (germline): SNHLY, FYNNEI. CDR3 coding DNA: TGTGCCAGCAGTGAAGCGCAGGGAACCCTCACTGGAAACACCATATATTTT. Protein: CASSEAQGTLTGNTIYF.

Note on this clone: This sample also contains other DNA sequences that code for the same CDR3. The chain employs TRBV3-1 (or the pseudogene TRBV3-2) and TRBJ2-1; D is uncertain. V was clipped by 0 bases and J by 1 base, with 7 bases between them. CDR3 length: 15 residues. The germline V gene has CDR1 LGHDT and CDR2 YNNKEL (reference sequence). The chain's CDR3 is CASSQDLGSYNEQFF. In DNA form, the CDR3 reads TGTGCCAGCAGCCAAGATCTGGGGTCCTACAATGAGCAGTTCTTC.

The chain is built from TRBV2 and TRBJ2-1, with 9 bases identical to TRBD2. The CDR3 sequence is 14 residues long. CDR1 and CDR2 (germline): SNHLY, FYNNEI. V was clipped by 7 bases and J by 8 bases; unmatched bases: 9. The CDR3, as DNA: TGTGCCAGCAACGCGGGGGGGCCGAGTTATGAGCAGTTCTTC. This gives the protein CASNAGGPSYEQFF.